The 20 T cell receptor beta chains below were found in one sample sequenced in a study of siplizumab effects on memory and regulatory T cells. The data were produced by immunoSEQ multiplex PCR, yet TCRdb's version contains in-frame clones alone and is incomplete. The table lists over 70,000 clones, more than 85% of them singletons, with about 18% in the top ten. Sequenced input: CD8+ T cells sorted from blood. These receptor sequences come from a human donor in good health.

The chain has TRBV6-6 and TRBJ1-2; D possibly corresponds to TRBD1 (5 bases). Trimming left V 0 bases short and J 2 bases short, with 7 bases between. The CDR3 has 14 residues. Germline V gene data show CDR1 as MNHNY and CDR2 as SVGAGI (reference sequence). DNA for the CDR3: TGTGCCAGCAGTTACTCGGCAGGGAACTATGGCTACACCTTC. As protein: CASSYSAGNYGYTF.

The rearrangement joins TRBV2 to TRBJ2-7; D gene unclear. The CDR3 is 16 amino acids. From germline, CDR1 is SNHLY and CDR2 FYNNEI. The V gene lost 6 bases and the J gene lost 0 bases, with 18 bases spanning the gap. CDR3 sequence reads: CASRGRGSVASYEQYF. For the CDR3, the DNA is TGTGCCAGCAGGGGCCGAGGAAGCGTTGCCTCCTACGAGCAGTACTTC.

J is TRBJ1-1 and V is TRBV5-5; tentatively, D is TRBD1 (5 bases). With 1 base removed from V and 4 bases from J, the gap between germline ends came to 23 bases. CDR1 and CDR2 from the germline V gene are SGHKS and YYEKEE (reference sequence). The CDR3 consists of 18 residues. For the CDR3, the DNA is TGTGCCAGCAGCTTGACAGCATCCCCCGGAGGGCAGGGCACTGAAGCTTTCTTT. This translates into CASSLTASPGGQGTEAFF.

The CDR3 loop reads CASSIGLFYEQYF. The CDR3 nucleotides are TGTGCCAGTAGTATAGGACTATTCTACGAGCAGTACTTC. The chain employs TRBV19 and TRBJ2-7, with a tentative D call TRBD2 (5 bases). V lost 1 base and J lost 3, with 7 bases in between. From germline, CDR1 is LNHDA and CDR2 SQIVND (reference sequence). The CDR3 covers 13 residues.

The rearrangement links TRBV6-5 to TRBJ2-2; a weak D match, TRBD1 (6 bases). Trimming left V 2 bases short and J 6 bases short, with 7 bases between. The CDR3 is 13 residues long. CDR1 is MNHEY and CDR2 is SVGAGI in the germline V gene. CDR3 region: CASSYGGPGELFF. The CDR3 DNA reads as TGTGCCAGCAGTTACGGGGGCCCCGGGGAGCTGTTTTTT.

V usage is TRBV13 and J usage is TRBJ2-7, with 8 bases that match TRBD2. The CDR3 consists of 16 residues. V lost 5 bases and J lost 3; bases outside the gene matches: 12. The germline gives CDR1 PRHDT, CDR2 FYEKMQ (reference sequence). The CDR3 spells CASSPPRTSGSYEQYF. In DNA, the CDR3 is TGTGCCAGCAGCCCCCCGCGCACTAGCGGAAGCTACGAGCAGTACTTC.

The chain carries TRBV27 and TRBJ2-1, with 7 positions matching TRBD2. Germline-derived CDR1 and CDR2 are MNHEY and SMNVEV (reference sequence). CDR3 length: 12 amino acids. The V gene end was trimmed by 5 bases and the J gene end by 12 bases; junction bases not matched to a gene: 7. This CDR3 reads CASSPTGGRQFF. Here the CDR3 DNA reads TGTGCCAGCAGTCCTACGGGGGGACGGCAGTTCTTC.

The CDR3 bases are TGCAGCGTCGACCTGGGTCTCTCTGGAAACACCATATATTTT. Encoded protein: CSVDLGLSGNTIYF. The chain joins TRBV29-1 to TRBJ1-3; D is undetermined. This CDR3 has 14 residues. The germline V gene encodes CDR1 SQVTM and CDR2 ANQGSEA. Trimming shortened V by 6 bases and J by 0 bases, and 12 bases separated the two germline ends.

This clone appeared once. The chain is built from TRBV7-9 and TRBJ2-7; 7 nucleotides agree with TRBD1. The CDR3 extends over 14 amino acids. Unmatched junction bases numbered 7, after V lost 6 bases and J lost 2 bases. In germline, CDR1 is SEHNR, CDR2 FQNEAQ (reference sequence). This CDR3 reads CASSRWDSTYEQYF. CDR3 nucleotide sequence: TGTGCCAGCAGTCGATGGGACAGTACCTACGAGCAGTACTTC.

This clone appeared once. The CDR3 loop is CASTGGSDTQYF. The CDR3 bases are TGTGCCAGTACCGGGGGATCAGATACGCAGTATTTT. The genes are TRBV19 and TRBJ2-3; D perhaps matches TRBD2 (6 bases). V was trimmed by 7 bases and J by 4 bases, leaving 9 bases between them. The CDR3 contains 12 residues. Germline loops: CDR1 LNHDA, CDR2 SQIVND (reference sequence).

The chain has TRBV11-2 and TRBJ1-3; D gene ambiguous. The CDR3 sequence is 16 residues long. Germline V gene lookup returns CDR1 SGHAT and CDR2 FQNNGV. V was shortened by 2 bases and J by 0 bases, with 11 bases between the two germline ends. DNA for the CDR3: TGTGCCAGCAGCTTATGGCAGTTTAACTCTGGAAACACCATATATTTT. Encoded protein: CASSLWQFNSGNTIYF.

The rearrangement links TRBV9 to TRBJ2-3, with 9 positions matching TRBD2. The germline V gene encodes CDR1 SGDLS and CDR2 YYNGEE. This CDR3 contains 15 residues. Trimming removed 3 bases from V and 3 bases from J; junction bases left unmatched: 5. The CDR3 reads CASSGGGRATDTQYF. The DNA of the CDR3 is TGTGCCAGCAGCGGGGGCGGGAGGGCAACAGATACGCAGTATTTT.

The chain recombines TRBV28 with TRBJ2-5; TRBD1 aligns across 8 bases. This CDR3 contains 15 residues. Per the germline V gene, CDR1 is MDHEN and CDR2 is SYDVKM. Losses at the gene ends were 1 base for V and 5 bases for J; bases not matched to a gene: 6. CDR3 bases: TGTGCCAGCAGTTTATTCCAGGGGGCGCAGGAGACCCAGTACTTC. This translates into CASSLFQGAQETQYF.

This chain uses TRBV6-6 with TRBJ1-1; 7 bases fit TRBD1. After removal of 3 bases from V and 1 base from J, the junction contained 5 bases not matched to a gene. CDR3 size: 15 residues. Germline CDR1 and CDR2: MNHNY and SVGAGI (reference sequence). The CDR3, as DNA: TGTGCCAGCAGTTATACCGGGACAGCGAACACTGAAGCTTTCTTT. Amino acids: CASSYTGTANTEAFF.

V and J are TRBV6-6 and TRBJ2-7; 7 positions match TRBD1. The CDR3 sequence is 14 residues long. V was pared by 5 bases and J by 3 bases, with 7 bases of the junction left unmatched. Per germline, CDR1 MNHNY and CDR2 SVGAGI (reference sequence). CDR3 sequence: CASSQRGGYYEQYF. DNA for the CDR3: TGTGCCAGCAGTCAGAGAGGGGGCTACTACGAGCAGTACTTC.

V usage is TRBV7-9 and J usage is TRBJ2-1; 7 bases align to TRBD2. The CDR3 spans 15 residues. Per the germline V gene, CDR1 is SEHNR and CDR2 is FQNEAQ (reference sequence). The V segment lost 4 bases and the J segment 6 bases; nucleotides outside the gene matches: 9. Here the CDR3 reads CASSSGLAEINEQFF. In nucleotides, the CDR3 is TGTGCCAGCAGCTCCGGCCTAGCGGAGATCAATGAGCAGTTCTTC.

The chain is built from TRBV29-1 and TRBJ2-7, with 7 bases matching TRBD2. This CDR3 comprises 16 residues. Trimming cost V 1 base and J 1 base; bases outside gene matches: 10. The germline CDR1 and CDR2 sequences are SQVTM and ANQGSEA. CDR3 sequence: CSVEVWGGIGSYEQYF. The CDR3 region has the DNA TGCAGCGTTGAAGTGTGGGGGGGGATAGGATCCTACGAGCAGTACTTC.

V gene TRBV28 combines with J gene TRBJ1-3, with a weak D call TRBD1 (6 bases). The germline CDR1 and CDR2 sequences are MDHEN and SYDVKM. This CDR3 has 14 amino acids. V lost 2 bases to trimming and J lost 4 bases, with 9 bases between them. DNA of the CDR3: TGTGCCAGCAGTTTACAGGGGAGGGGAAACACCATATATTTT. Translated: CASSLQGRGNTIYF.

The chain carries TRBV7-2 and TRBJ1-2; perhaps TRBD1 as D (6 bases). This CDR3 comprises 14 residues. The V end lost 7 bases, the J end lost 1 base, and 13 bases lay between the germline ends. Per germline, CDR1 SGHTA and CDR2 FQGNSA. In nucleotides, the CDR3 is TGTGCCAGCATCACTACAGGGTTTAACTATGGCTACACCTTC. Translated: CASITTGFNYGYTF. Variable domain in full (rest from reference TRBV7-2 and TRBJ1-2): GAGVSQSPSNKVTEKGKDVELRCDPISGHTALYWYRQSLGQGLEFLIYFQGNSAPDKSGLPSDRFSAERTGGSVSTLTIQRTQQEDSAVYLCASITTGFNYGYTFGSGTRLTVV.

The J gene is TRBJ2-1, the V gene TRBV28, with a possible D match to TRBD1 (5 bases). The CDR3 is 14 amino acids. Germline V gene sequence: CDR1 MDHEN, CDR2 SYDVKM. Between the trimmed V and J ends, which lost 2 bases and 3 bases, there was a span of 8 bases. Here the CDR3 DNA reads TGTGCCAGCAGTTTAGTACAGGTCTACAATGAGCAGTTCTTC. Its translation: CASSLVQVYNEQFF.